This is a list of T cell receptor beta chains from one sample in a study of T cell repertoires in cytomegalovirus infection. Each CDR3 protein is one row after TCRdb ran MiXCR on the reads. Altogether just under 550,000 distinct CDR3 sequences are present, about a quarter being singletons, with the ten largest covering approximately 13%. Input material: PBMCs. The source of these receptors is a human donor in good health (CMV status not recorded). Some clones in this sample may be carry-over from other donors' samples. Each CDR3 is given with its conserved first and last residue. Fields, in order: J gene, V gene, clone size, D gene, CDR3 protein, CDR3 DNA. The D gene is left open where the match is weak. Part of the rows lack a size; the others show once, few, many or a class for expanded clones.

TRBJ2-5 TRBV27 . TRBD2 CASMLLAAQETQYF TGTGCCAGCATGTTGCTAGCGGCCCAAGAGACCCAGTACTTC
TRBJ2-7 TRBV5-6 . . CASSLSAVYEQYF TGTGCCAGCAGCCTAAGCGCGGTCTACGAGCAGTACTTC
TRBJ2-1 TRBV12-3/TRBV12-4 . TRBD2 CASSVLGTSASNEQFF TGTGCCAGCAGTGTACTTGGGACTAGCGCTTCCAATGAGCAGTTCTTC
TRBJ2-2 TRBV19 . TRBD2 CASSPLTSGRAGELFF TGTGCCAGTAGTCCCCTGACTAGCGGGAGAGCCGGGGAGCTGTTTTTT
TRBJ1-1 TRBV5-1 few . CASSFDGQMNTEAFF TGCGCCAGCAGCTTCGACGGACAAATGAACACTGAAGCTTTCTTT
TRBJ1-1 TRBV20-1 . . CSAREIWGGDTEAFF TGCAGTGCTAGAGAAATTTGGGGGGGGGACACTGAAGCTTTCTTT
TRBJ2-1 TRBV7-8 many TRBD2 CASSLRGLAGENEQFF TGTGCCAGCAGCTTAAGAGGACTAGCGGGGGAGAATGAGCAGTTCTTC
TRBJ1-5 TRBV7-9 few . CASSRSEGNQPQHF TGTGCCAGCAGCCGTTCTGAGGGTAATCAGCCCCAGCATTTT
TRBJ1-1 TRBV10-3 . . CAISELAPMNTEAFF TGTGCCATCAGTGAGTTAGCCCCGATGAACACTGAAGCTTTCTTT
TRBJ2-2 TRBV7-2 many . CASSLDGNTGELFF TGTGCCAGCAGCTTAGACGGGAACACCGGGGAGCTGTTTTTT
TRBJ2-3 TRBV7-6 . . CASRGDPTTDTQYF TGTGCCAGCAGGGGGGATCCGACCACGGATACGCAGTATTTT
TRBJ2-3 TRBV19 many . CASIDTQYF TGTGCCAGTATAGATACGCAGTATTTT
TRBJ1-2 TRBV7-2 many . CASSLRRGGFYGYTF TGTGCCAGCAGCCTCAGGAGAGGGGGATTCTATGGCTACACCTTC